A selection of T cell receptor beta chains follows, all from one sample in a study of cytomegalovirus exposure and HLA in healthy donors. The protocol was immunoSEQ multiplex PCR, while the TCRdb copy is restricted to in-frame clones and leaves out a portion. The sample contains about 150,000 clones, around nine tenths of which appear only once. The specimen sequenced was PBMCs. The source is a young man in good health and CMV-seronegative. CDR3s include the opening cysteine and the closing phenylalanine or tryptophan. Each record gives: V gene, D gene, CDR3 protein. A D gene is named only where the DNA matches it firmly.

TRBV5-4	TRBD1	CASSTPGGADGELFF
TRBV28	-	CASSLSGGGSYGYTF
TRBV10-1	-	CASSRRVETEAFF
TRBV28	-	CASSSGISPDGPTYNEQFF
TRBV6-5	-	CASTSGETQYF
TRBV28	TRBD2	CASTLGTSGTNEQFF
TRBV6-5	TRBD2	CASSSSGTSGTDTQYF
TRBV28	TRBD1	CANSRTTGGGIGELFF
TRBV7-9	TRBD1	CASSPGQGVGEQFF
TRBV6-1	-	CASRMGGAAGYTF
TRBV28	-	CASHKKDLSSYEQYF
TRBV19	-	CASTPRWDMTWGYTF
TRBV27	TRBD2	CANLSLISGTNEQYF
TRBV7-2	-	CASSPSTGYNEQFF
TRBV28	-	CASSERGWGNQPQHF
TRBV30	-	CAWSVLSGSYNEQFF
TRBV7-7	-	CASSLRFAVSSYNEQFF
TRBV13	-	CASSLGRSRGSYGYTF
TRBV5-1	TRBD1	CASSPVGQGAYTF
TRBV19	-	CASISSRLGELFF
TRBV28	-	CASRPSWRDQPQHF
TRBV6-6	-	CASSYSLQGGDTQYF
TRBV5-5	-	CASSSGFNEQFF
TRBV5-1	-	CASSPDRRSTDTQYF
TRBV19	-	CASSIGWRGFVNAEAFF